This TCR beta chain was found in a study of cytomegalovirus exposure and HLA in healthy donors. Study as a whole: Previous work identified roughly 120 million unique TCR beta sequences from about 179 million T cells.

Unmatched junction bases numbered 6, after V lost 1 base and J lost 4 bases. This CDR3 is built from 17 residues. Germline V gene data show CDR1 as LGHNA and CDR2 as YNFKEQ. The PCR used 60 Vbeta and 13 Jbeta primers. Profiled with immunoSEQ multiplex PCR; TCRdb holds only in-frame clones, not every one. Altogether roughly 100,000 clones are present, around 75% being singletons, with the ten largest covering about 2.2%. The sequenced sample consisted of PBMCs. The receptor's source is a young man in good health and CMV-seronegative. The chain uses TRBV4-2 and TRBJ2-3; 12 bases agree with TRBD2. DNA of the CDR3: TGTGCCAGCAGCCAAGCTCCTAGCGGGGGGGGCCCAGATACGCAGTATTTT. Protein: CASSQAPSGGGPDTQYF.